A selection of T cell receptor beta chains follows, all from one sample in a study of technical replicates of blood from a few donors. The method was immunoSEQ multiplex PCR; TCRdb's version includes in-frame clones alone and lacks a portion of them. The sample consists of about 73,000 clones, 90% of them appearing once. Input material: PBMCs. The receptor source for this set is a human donor in good health. Some clones in this sample may be carry-over from other donors' samples. CDR3s include the opening cysteine and the closing phenylalanine or tryptophan. D genes are given only for firm matches. Clone size is shown for a subset of rows, as once, few, many or a class of expanded clone.

D gene: -
clone size: -
J gene: TRBJ2-3
V gene: TRBV9
CDR3 protein: CASSVVGGLGADTQYF
CDR3 DNA: TGTGCCAGCAGCGTAGTTGGAGGGTTGGGGGCAGATACGCAGTATTTT

D gene: -
clone size: -
J gene: TRBJ2-7
V gene: TRBV11-1
CDR3 protein: CASSLSGYEQYF
CDR3 DNA: TGTGCCAGCAGCTTATCCGGCTACGAGCAGTACTTC

D gene: -
clone size: -
J gene: TRBJ1-2
V gene: TRBV2
CDR3 protein: CASSAAGKANYGYTF
CDR3 DNA: TGTGCCAGCAGTGCGGCAGGGAAAGCTAACTATGGCTACACCTTC

D gene: -
clone size: -
J gene: TRBJ1-5
V gene: TRBV5-8
CDR3 protein: CASSRRYSNQPQHF
CDR3 DNA: TGTGCCAGCAGCCGCAGATATAGCAATCAGCCCCAGCATTTT

D gene: TRBD1
clone size: -
J gene: TRBJ2-6
V gene: TRBV19
CDR3 protein: CATQGAESGANVLTF
CDR3 DNA: TGTGCCACTCAGGGGGCCGAGTCTGGGGCCAACGTCCTGACTTTC

D gene: -
clone size: -
J gene: TRBJ2-1
V gene: TRBV15
CDR3 protein: CATSRDLAREQFF
CDR3 DNA: TGTGCCACCAGCAGAGATTTGGCCAGGGAGCAGTTCTTC

D gene: -
clone size: -
J gene: TRBJ2-1
V gene: TRBV7-8
CDR3 protein: CASRLAWGFAYNEQFF
CDR3 DNA: TGTGCCAGCAGACTAGCATGGGGGTTCGCCTACAATGAGCAGTTCTTC

D gene: -
clone size: -
J gene: TRBJ2-3
V gene: TRBV9
CDR3 protein: CASSGRAVGTDTQYF
CDR3 DNA: TGTGCCAGCAGCGGGAGGGCGGTAGGCACAGATACGCAGTATTTT

D gene: -
clone size: -
J gene: TRBJ1-5
V gene: TRBV7-9
CDR3 protein: CASSLVVGEPQHF
CDR3 DNA: TGTGCCAGCAGCTTAGTGGTAGGGGAGCCCCAGCATTTT

D gene: TRBD1
clone size: -
J gene: TRBJ2-5
V gene: TRBV5-1
CDR3 protein: CASSSPTGIETQYF
CDR3 DNA: TGCGCCAGCAGCTCTCCGACAGGGATAGAGACCCAGTACTTC

D gene: TRBD1
clone size: -
J gene: TRBJ2-3
V gene: TRBV5-1
CDR3 protein: CASSLQGAYTDTQYF
CDR3 DNA: TGCGCCAGCAGCTTACAGGGGGCGTACACAGATACGCAGTATTTT

D gene: -
clone size: -
J gene: TRBJ1-1
V gene: TRBV29-1
CDR3 protein: CSVAERGKERAFF
CDR3 DNA: TGCAGCGTTGCGGAGCGGGGGAAGGAGCGGGCTTTCTTT

D gene: TRBD2
clone size: -
J gene: TRBJ2-2
V gene: TRBV5-4
CDR3 protein: CASSLGLAGNTGELFF
CDR3 DNA: TGTGCCAGCAGCTTGGGACTAGCGGGCAACACCGGGGAGCTGTTTTTT

D gene: -
clone size: -
J gene: TRBJ1-5
V gene: TRBV19
CDR3 protein: CATKGGAHSNQPQHF
CDR3 DNA: TGTGCCACTAAGGGGGGGGCCCATAGCAATCAGCCCCAGCATTTT

D gene: TRBD2
clone size: -
J gene: TRBJ2-2
V gene: TRBV2
CDR3 protein: CASSEAGLATGELFF
CDR3 DNA: TGTGCCAGCAGTGAAGCTGGACTAGCGACCGGGGAGCTGTTTTTT

D gene: -
clone size: -
J gene: TRBJ2-6
V gene: TRBV6-5
CDR3 protein: CASRLSSGANVLTF
CDR3 DNA: TGTGCCAGCAGGCTATCAAGCGGGGCCAACGTCCTGACTTTC

D gene: -
clone size: -
J gene: TRBJ2-7
V gene: TRBV7-3
CDR3 protein: CASSLTDSYEQYF
CDR3 DNA: TGTGCCAGCAGCTTAACGGACAGCTACGAGCAGTACTTC

D gene: TRBD2
clone size: -
J gene: TRBJ2-7
V gene: TRBV27
CDR3 protein: CASSLGLAGGGEQYF
CDR3 DNA: TGTGCCAGCAGTTTAGGGCTAGCGGGAGGAGGTGAGCAGTACTTC

D gene: TRBD1
clone size: -
J gene: TRBJ2-7
V gene: TRBV4-1
CDR3 protein: CASSQDWTGGDEQYF
CDR3 DNA: TGCGCCAGCAGCCAAGATTGGACAGGGGGCGATGAGCAGTACTTC

D gene: -
clone size: -
J gene: TRBJ1-3
V gene: TRBV15
CDR3 protein: CATSREITRNRASGNTIYF
CDR3 DNA: TGTGCCACCAGCAGGGAGATTACTCGCAACAGGGCATCTGGAAACACCATATATTTT

D gene: TRBD1
clone size: -
J gene: TRBJ2-6
V gene: TRBV9
CDR3 protein: CASSPTGAGANVLTF
CDR3 DNA: TGTGCCAGCAGCCCCACAGGGGCTGGGGCCAACGTCCTGACTTTC

D gene: -
clone size: -
J gene: TRBJ2-7
V gene: TRBV7-8
CDR3 protein: CASSSITGLNEQYF
CDR3 DNA: TGTGCCAGCAGCTCGATAACAGGGCTCAACGAGCAGTACTTC

D gene: -
clone size: -
J gene: TRBJ2-3
V gene: TRBV30
CDR3 protein: CAWSSSRLVSQYF
CDR3 DNA: TGTGCCTGGAGTTCCTCCCGACTAGTTTCGCAGTATTTT

D gene: TRBD1
clone size: -
J gene: TRBJ2-7
V gene: TRBV10-3
CDR3 protein: CATGAGQGLEQYF
CDR3 DNA: TGTGCCACCGGAGCGGGACAGGGCCTCGAGCAGTACTTC

D gene: -
clone size: -
J gene: TRBJ2-5
V gene: TRBV5-6
CDR3 protein: CASSSGWQETQYF
CDR3 DNA: TGTGCCAGCAGCTCAGGGTGGCAAGAGACCCAGTACTTC

D gene: TRBD2
clone size: -
J gene: TRBJ2-3
V gene: TRBV9
CDR3 protein: CASTPGTRFTDTQYF
CDR3 DNA: TGTGCTAGCACCCCCGGGACTAGGTTCACAGATACGCAGTATTTT

D gene: TRBD2
clone size: -
J gene: TRBJ2-3
V gene: TRBV27
CDR3 protein: CASTYDSGGGTDTQYF
CDR3 DNA: TGTGCCAGCACCTACGATAGCGGGGGGGGCACAGATACGCAGTATTTT

D gene: TRBD2
clone size: -
J gene: TRBJ2-7
V gene: TRBV11-2
CDR3 protein: CASSPRSRGGDFQYF
CDR3 DNA: TGTGCCAGCAGCCCCCGGTCCCGCGGGGGGGATTTTCAGTACTTC

D gene: TRBD1
clone size: once
J gene: TRBJ1-4
V gene: TRBV7-2
CDR3 protein: CASSLVGQGLVATNEKLFF
CDR3 DNA: TGTGCCAGCAGCTTAGTCGGACAGGGTTTAGTGGCAACTAATGAAAAACTGTTTTTT

D gene: TRBD2
clone size: -
J gene: TRBJ2-1
V gene: TRBV2
CDR3 protein: CASSGLRAASGSGYNEQFF
CDR3 DNA: TGTGCCAGCAGCGGATTGCGGGCGGCTAGCGGGAGTGGTTACAATGAGCAGTTCTTC

D gene: TRBD2
clone size: -
J gene: TRBJ2-5
V gene: TRBV12-5
CDR3 protein: CASGLAGGVVETQYF
CDR3 DNA: TGTGCTAGTGGATTAGCGGGGGGGGTCGTGGAGACCCAGTACTTC

D gene: -
clone size: -
J gene: TRBJ2-5
V gene: TRBV2
CDR3 protein: CASSGDGTSQETQYF
CDR3 DNA: TGTGCCAGCAGTGGGGACGGGACATCCCAGGAGACCCAGTACTTC

D gene: TRBD1
clone size: -
J gene: TRBJ1-1
V gene: TRBV7-9
CDR3 protein: CASRTGGYTEAFF
CDR3 DNA: TGTGCCTCAAGGACAGGGGGCTACACTGAAGCTTTCTTT

D gene: TRBD2
clone size: once
J gene: TRBJ2-1
V gene: TRBV28
CDR3 protein: CASSYPLSGKKVNEQFF
CDR3 DNA: TGTGCCAGCAGTTATCCCCTTAGCGGGAAGAAGGTGAATGAGCAGTTCTTC

D gene: -
clone size: -
J gene: TRBJ2-7
V gene: TRBV7-2
CDR3 protein: CASSLVGLSSYEQYF
CDR3 DNA: TGTGCCAGCAGCTTAGTCGGACTGAGCTCCTACGAGCAGTACTTC

D gene: TRBD2
clone size: -
J gene: TRBJ2-3
V gene: TRBV2
CDR3 protein: CASRLRGLSTDTQYF
CDR3 DNA: TGTGCCAGCAGGTTGAGGGGACTAAGCACAGATACGCAGTATTTT

D gene: TRBD2
clone size: -
J gene: TRBJ2-1
V gene: TRBV9
CDR3 protein: CASSVGSSGEWNEQFF
CDR3 DNA: TGTGCCAGCAGCGTAGGATCTAGCGGGGAGTGGAATGAGCAGTTCTTC

D gene: TRBD2
clone size: -
J gene: TRBJ2-1
V gene: TRBV5-4
CDR3 protein: CASRLGRAIENEQFF
CDR3 DNA: TGTGCCAGCAGACTCGGGAGGGCCATTGAAAATGAGCAGTTCTTC

D gene: TRBD1
clone size: -
J gene: TRBJ2-2
V gene: TRBV18
CDR3 protein: CASSPWTGIGELFF
CDR3 DNA: TGTGCCAGCTCACCATGGACAGGGATCGGGGAGCTGTTTTTT

D gene: -
clone size: -
J gene: TRBJ1-6
V gene: TRBV7-9
CDR3 protein: CASSSGVQGSPLHF
CDR3 DNA: TGTGCCAGCAGCTCAGGGGTCCAGGGGTCACCCCTCCACTTT

D gene: -
clone size: -
J gene: TRBJ1-2
V gene: TRBV30
CDR3 protein: CAWSWRYGYTF
CDR3 DNA: TGTGCCTGGAGTTGGAGATATGGCTACACCTTC

D gene: -
clone size: -
J gene: TRBJ2-1
V gene: TRBV7-9
CDR3 protein: CASSPGLPRDNEQFF
CDR3 DNA: TGTGCCAGCAGCCCGGGACTGCCCCGGGACAATGAGCAGTTCTTC

D gene: TRBD2
clone size: once
J gene: TRBJ2-2
V gene: TRBV19
CDR3 protein: CASSPTSGGAGELFF
CDR3 DNA: TGTGCCAGTAGCCCGACTAGCGGAGGAGCCGGGGAGCTGTTTTTT

D gene: -
clone size: once
J gene: TRBJ2-7
V gene: TRBV7-9
CDR3 protein: CASSLDSPYEQYF
CDR3 DNA: TGTGCCAGCAGCTTAGACAGCCCCTACGAGCAGTACTTC

D gene: -
clone size: -
J gene: TRBJ2-3
V gene: TRBV18
CDR3 protein: CASSQANAVTDTQYF
CDR3 DNA: TGTGCCAGCTCACAGGCCAACGCGGTCACAGATACGCAGTATTTT